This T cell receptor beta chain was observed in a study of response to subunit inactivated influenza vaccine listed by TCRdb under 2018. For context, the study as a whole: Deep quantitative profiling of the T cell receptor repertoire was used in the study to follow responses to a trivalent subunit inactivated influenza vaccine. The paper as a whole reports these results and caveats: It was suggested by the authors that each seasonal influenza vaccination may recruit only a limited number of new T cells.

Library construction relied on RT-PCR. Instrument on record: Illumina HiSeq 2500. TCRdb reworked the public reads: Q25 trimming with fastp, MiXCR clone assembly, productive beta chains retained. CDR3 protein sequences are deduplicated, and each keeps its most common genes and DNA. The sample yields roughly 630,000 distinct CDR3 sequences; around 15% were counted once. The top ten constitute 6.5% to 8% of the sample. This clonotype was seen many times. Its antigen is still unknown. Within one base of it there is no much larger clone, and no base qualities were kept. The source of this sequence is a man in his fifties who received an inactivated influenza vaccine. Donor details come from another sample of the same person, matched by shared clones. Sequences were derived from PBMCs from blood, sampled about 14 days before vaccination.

The CDR3 protein: CASSPQGSTGELFF. In nucleotide form, the sequence is TGTGCCAGCAGCCCTCAGGGATCCACCGGGGAGCTGTTTTTT. The rearrangement combines TRBV12-3 or TRBV12-4 with TRBJ2-2; a tentative D match to TRBD1 spans 5 bases. Trimming removed 6 bases from V and 4 bases from J, leaving 12 bases between the germline ends. The CDR3 sequence holds 14 residues, the cysteine and phenylalanine included. Left in the record is the CDR3 DNA by itself, 42 bases read in frame from the first base.